This T cell receptor beta chain stems from a study of T cells in Graves' hyperthyroidism and ophthalmopathy. Whole-study findings and limits: The model identified upcoming ophthalmopathy a median approximately six months ahead of onset.

For Graves' hyperthyroidism to be stable, ophthalmopathy could not progress within 18 months. V shed 3 bases and J 5 bases; nucleotides not matched to a gene: 8. The CDR3 is 15 residues long. Germline V CDR1 and CDR2: DFQATT, SNEGSKA (reference sequence). Amplified regions were TCR beta CDR3 sequences from RNA transcripts. The study used the HTBI primer set for a first-round RT-PCR of the TCR CDR3. TCRdb processed the multiplex PCR reads anew with MiXCR; each CDR3 protein has one entry. The repertoire has fewer than 350,000 distinct CDR3 sequences, about 13% of them found once; the top ten carry 7.9%. In this sample, this clonotype turned up many times. The antigen remains unidentified.

The chain carries TRBV20-1 and TRBJ2-5; 11 bases match TRBD1. The sample comprised blood. The clonotype originates from a woman aged 40 to 50 with Graves' hyperthyroidism. The chain's CDR3 is CSASPGQGAGETQYF. The DNA for the CDR3 is TGCAGTGCTAGCCCCGGACAGGGGGCGGGGGAGACCCAGTACTTC.